These 19 T cell receptor beta chains originate from one sample sequenced in a study of shared clonotypes between healthy human individuals. Produced via immunoSEQ multiplex PCR; TCRdb's table is partial and in-frame only. Of over 2,000,000 clones listed, roughly 93% were seen once; the top ten hold 1.5% to 2%. Naive CD8 cells comprised CD45RO-negative, CCR7-positively selected cells, excluding terminally differentiated effector memory CD45RA+ cells. The sample consisted of naive CD8+ T cells from PBMCs. The receptor source for this set is a man aged 18 to 30 in good health. Some clones in this sample may be carry-over from other donors' samples.

This clone occurred once. Other DNA sequences of this sample code for an identical CDR3. The chain is built from TRBV19 and TRBJ2-5, with D perhaps given as TRBD1 or TRBD2 (5 bases each). The V gene's germline CDR1 is LNHDA and CDR2 SQIVND (reference sequence). The ends were cut back, 5 bases at V and 3 bases at J, with 10 bases in the middle. The CDR3 is 13 residues long. The CDR3 sequence: CASSRDGEETQYF. The CDR3 coding sequence is TGTGCCAGTAGTCGGGACGGAGAAGAGACCCAGTACTTC.

The chain links TRBV11-2 to TRBJ2-3; no definite D call. V shed 0 bases and J shed 0 bases, with 7 bases lying between them. The CDR3 sequence is 15 residues long. CDR1 SGHAT and CDR2 FQNNGV come from the germline V gene. CDR3 sequence: CASSLDLGSTDTQYF. The CDR3 DNA sequence: TGTGCCAGCAGCTTAGATTTGGGTAGCACAGATACGCAGTATTTT.

The chain recombines TRBV19 with TRBJ2-2; TRBD2 matches 7 bases. Losses at the gene ends were 6 bases for V and 5 bases for J; bases not matched to a gene: 12. Germline values: CDR1 LNHDA, CDR2 SQIVND (reference sequence). The CDR3 is 16 amino acids. The CDR3 DNA reads as TGTGCCAGTAGCCCCCGCACTAGCGCAGCGACCGGGGAGCTGTTTTTT. Its protein is CASSPRTSAATGELFF.

This clone has only a few counts. This specimen includes other DNA sequences encoding the same CDR3. The V call is TRBV5-1, the J call TRBJ2-3; D unclear. Trimming took off 5 bases at V and 6 bases at J, with 4 bases between the two ends. In germline, CDR1 is SGHRS, CDR2 YFSETQ. The CDR3 totals 10 residues. The CDR3 spells CASRGDTQYF. CDR3 in DNA: TGCGCCAGCAGGGGGGATACGCAGTATTTT.

The chain has TRBV19 and TRBJ2-7; 11 bases fit TRBD2. This CDR3 is 16 amino acids long. Losses at the gene ends were 5 bases for V and 3 bases for J; bases not matched to a gene: 9. Looked up from germline, CDR1 is LNHDA and CDR2 is SQIVND (reference sequence). CDR3 sequence (DNA): TGTGCCAGTAGTCCAAGGACTAGCGGGCCGTACTACGAGCAGTACTTC. Translated, it gives CASSPRTSGPYYEQYF. Variable domain in full (rest from reference TRBV19 and TRBJ2-7): DGGITQSPKYLFRKEGQNVTLSCEQNLNHDAMYWYRQDPGQGLRLIYYSQIVNDFQKGDIAEGYSVSREKKESFPLTVTSAQKNPTAFYLCASSPRTSGPYYEQYFGPGTRLTVT.

The J gene is TRBJ2-2, the V gene TRBV11-2, with 8 bases identical to TRBD2. Looked up from germline, CDR1 is SGHAT and CDR2 is FQNNGV. Trimming removed 5 bases from V and 6 bases from J; junction bases left unmatched: 11. This CDR3 has 16 residues. The CDR3 here is CASSPTSAASPGELFF. The CDR3 coding sequence is TGTGCCAGCAGCCCGACTAGCGCCGCCTCCCCCGGGGAGCTGTTTTTT. Filled out from reference TRBV11-2 and TRBJ2-2, the complete variable domain reads EAGVAQSPRYKIIEKRQSVAFWCNPISGHATLYWYQQILGQGPKLLIQFQNNGVVDDSQLPKDRFSAERLKGVDSTLKIQPAKLEDSAVYLCASSPTSAASPGELFFGEGSRLTVL.

The gene calls are TRBV29-1 and TRBJ2-1; TRBD2 might be the D (7 bases). Trimming stripped 7 bases from V and 7 bases from J, with 14 bases between. Germline CDR1 reads SQVTM; CDR2 reads ANQGSEA. The CDR3 covers 12 residues. CDR3 loop: CSAQGRGNEQFF. The CDR3 nucleotides read TGCAGCGCCCAGGGGAGGGGAAATGAGCAGTTCTTC.

V is TRBV5-6 and J is TRBJ2-7; TRBD1 agrees at 7 bases. Trimming took 3 bases from V and 1 from J; bases not matched to a gene: 7. This CDR3 contains 15 residues. Germline V gene data show CDR1 as SGHDT and CDR2 as YYEEEE. CDR3 sequence reads: CASSSRTGPSYEQYF. The CDR3 coding sequence is TGTGCCAGCAGCTCCCGGACAGGACCGTCCTACGAGCAGTACTTC.

This chain links TRBV27 with TRBJ2-1; 7 nucleotides match TRBD1. The length of the CDR3 is 17 residues. With V trimmed by 5 bases and J by 4 bases, 14 bases remained unmatched. The germline V gene encodes CDR1 MNHEY and CDR2 SMNVEV (reference sequence). CDR3 loop: CASSVHRVTGSYNEQFF. As DNA, the CDR3 is TGTGCCAGCAGTGTTCATCGCGTGACAGGGAGTTACAATGAGCAGTTCTTC.

Concerning this clone: In the same sample, other DNA sequences code for this CDR3. The V call is TRBV27, the J call TRBJ1-5, with D unclear. Between the trimmed V and J ends, which lost 0 bases and 4 bases, there was a span of 4 bases. Germline V gene sequence: CDR1 MNHEY, CDR2 SMNVEV (reference sequence). CDR3 length equals 13 residues. The CDR3, as DNA: TGTGCCAGCAGTTTATCGGGGAATCAGCCCCAGCATTTT. This codes for CASSLSGNQPQHF.

This chain uses TRBV11-2 with TRBJ2-5; the match to TRBD2 covers 11 bases. The CDR3 has 17 residues. After removal of 4 bases from V and 7 bases from J, the junction contained 14 bases not matched to a gene. In germline, CDR1 is SGHAT, CDR2 FQNNGV. CDR3 residues: CASSSPNLLAGDVTQYF. The CDR3 nucleotides read TGTGCCAGCAGCTCTCCCAACTTACTAGCGGGAGACGTGACCCAGTACTTC.

The CDR3 loop is CASNAGVNDQPQHF. In nucleotides, the CDR3 is TGTGCCAGCAATGCTGGAGTCAATGATCAGCCCCAGCATTTT. The chain links TRBV5-6 to TRBJ1-5; D is undetermined. The length of the CDR3 is 14 residues. Germline-derived CDR1 and CDR2 are SGHDT and YYEEEE. V was trimmed by 6 bases and J by 5 bases, leaving 15 bases between them.

The chain employs TRBV19 and TRBJ1-1, with D possibly TRBD1 on 5 matching bases. The ends were cut back, 11 bases at V and 3 bases at J, with 10 bases in the middle. CDR1 LNHDA and CDR2 SQIVND come from the germline V gene (reference sequence). CDR3 length equals 11 residues. The CDR3 DNA reads as TGTGCCGCAGGGCATCACACTGAAGCTTTCTTT. Encoded protein: CAAGHHTEAFF.

This clone was seen more than once but under ten times. This chain uses TRBV7-8 with TRBJ1-2; possible D gene TRBD1, 5 bases. V lost 3 bases and J lost 2, with 16 bases in between. The germline V gene has CDR1 SGHVS and CDR2 FQNEAQ. This CDR3 region has 16 residues. This CDR3 reads CASSFRQTEGNYGYTF. The CDR3 nucleotides read TGTGCCAGCAGCTTCAGACAGACCGAGGGGAACTATGGCTACACCTTC.

This clone was found a few times. V usage is TRBV29-1 and J usage is TRBJ2-1, with 10 bases matching TRBD1. The V and J ends lost 7 bases and 1 base, in that order; junction bases with no gene match: 4. The CDR3 covers 14 residues. Germline CDR1 SQVTM, CDR2 ANQGSEA. DNA for the CDR3: TGCAGCGCGTGGGGACAGGGGTCCTACAATGAGCAGTTCTTC. This translates into CSAWGQGSYNEQFF.

The chain employs TRBV9 and TRBJ2-7; TRBD1 aligns across 7 bases. The ends lost 3 bases at V and 4 bases at J; junction bases unmatched: 13. This CDR3 is built from 16 residues. Per germline, CDR1 SGDLS and CDR2 YYNGEE. CDR3 sequence: CASSGSRQGHPYEQYF. The CDR3 bases are TGTGCCAGCAGCGGGTCTCGACAGGGACACCCTTACGAGCAGTACTTC.

This clone came up once. Other DNA sequences of this sample code for an identical CDR3. V and J are TRBV7-9 and TRBJ2-7; possibly TRBD1 or TRBD2 for D (5 bases each). The CDR3 sequence is 11 residues long. Trimming took off 8 bases at V and 3 bases at J, with 8 bases between the two ends. Germline assignment: CDR1 SEHNR and CDR2 FQNEAQ (reference sequence). CDR3 nucleotide sequence: TGTGCCAGCGCGAGGGGCTACGAGCAGTACTTC. The encoded protein is CASARGYEQYF.

The J gene is TRBJ2-1, the V gene TRBV27; D possibly corresponds to TRBD2 (6 bases). The germline V gene has CDR1 MNHEY and CDR2 SMNVEV (reference sequence). V was shortened by 6 bases and J by 6 bases, with 15 bases between the two germline ends. The CDR3 is made up of 14 amino acids. The CDR3 spells CASRRQPEGNEQFF. The DNA of the CDR3 is TGTGCCAGCAGACGGCAACCGGAGGGCAATGAGCAGTTCTTC.

This clone was detected once. V gene TRBV19 combines with J gene TRBJ2-5; the D is unclear. Germline loops: CDR1 LNHDA, CDR2 SQIVND (reference sequence). The V end lost 1 base, the J end lost 1 base, and 10 bases lay between the germline ends. This CDR3 is built from 15 residues. This CDR3 is CASSIGGWLQETQYF. The CDR3 bases are TGTGCCAGTAGTATAGGGGGATGGCTCCAAGAGACCCAGTACTTC.